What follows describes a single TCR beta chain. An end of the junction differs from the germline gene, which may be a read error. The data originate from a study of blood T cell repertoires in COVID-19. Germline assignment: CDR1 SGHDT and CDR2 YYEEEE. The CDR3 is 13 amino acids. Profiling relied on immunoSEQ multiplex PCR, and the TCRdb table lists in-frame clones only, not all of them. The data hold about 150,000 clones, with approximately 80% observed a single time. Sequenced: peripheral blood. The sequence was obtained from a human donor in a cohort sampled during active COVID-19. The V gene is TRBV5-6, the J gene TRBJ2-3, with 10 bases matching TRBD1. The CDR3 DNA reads TGTGCCAGCAGCTTGGTACCGGGACAGGGGAGTGTATTT. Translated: CASSLVPGQGSVF.